The 10 T cell receptor beta chains below were found in one sample sequenced in a study of long-term antiretroviral therapy in people with HIV. At survey level, the immunoSEQ assay was run in its v3.0 version. TCRdb's copy holds only in-frame clones and misses some; the assay was immunoSEQ multiplex PCR. The profile shows tens of thousands of clones, approximately 80% of them singletons. This sample comprised unsorted PBMCs, obtained 0.3 years after starting antiretroviral therapy. The source is a middle-aged man with HIV.

This rearrangement joins TRBV9 to TRBJ2-7; D gene uncertain. V was trimmed by 0 bases and J by 0 bases, leaving 10 bases between them. The germline gives CDR1 SGDLS, CDR2 YYNGEE. This CDR3 has 15 amino acids. For the CDR3, the DNA is TGTGCCAGCAGCGTAGCGGCGCTAAGCTCCTACGAGCAGTACTTC. It encodes CASSVAALSSYEQYF.

The V and J genes are TRBV30 and TRBJ2-7; D is undetermined. From germline, CDR1 is GTSNPN and CDR2 SVGIG (reference sequence). The length of the CDR3 is 11 residues. The V and J ends lost 3 bases and 1 base respectively, with 4 bases between them. The CDR3 coding sequence is TGTGCCTGGAGCCCATCCTACGAGCAGTACTTC. Amino acid sequence: CAWSPSYEQYF.

The J gene is TRBJ2-7, the V gene TRBV7-2, with TRBD1 as a possible D gene (6 bases). This CDR3 spans 15 amino acids. The germline V and J ends were trimmed by 5 bases and 1 base, with 15 bases remaining between them. CDR1 is SGHTA and CDR2 is FQGNSA in the germline V gene. The CDR3 is CASSIQGSESYEQYF. The CDR3 nucleotides are TGTGCCAGCAGCATCCAGGGGAGCGAATCCTACGAGCAGTACTTC. Drawing the rest from reference TRBV7-2 and TRBJ2-7, the complete variable domain is GAGVSQSPSNKVTEKGKDVELRCDPISGHTALYWYRQSLGQGLEFLIYFQGNSAPDKSGLPSDRFSAERTGGSVSTLTIQRTQQEDSAVYLCASSIQGSESYEQYFGPGTRLTVT.

The chain recombines TRBV7-9 with TRBJ2-5; perhaps TRBD2 as D (5 bases). The length of the CDR3 is 13 residues. With 4 bases removed from V and 7 bases from J, the gap between germline ends came to 13 bases. Germline-derived CDR1 and CDR2 are SEHNR and FQNEAQ (reference sequence). Here the CDR3 DNA reads TGTGCCAGCAGCTCATCCGGGGAAGGGACCCAGTACTTC. Translation: CASSSSGEGTQYF.

The chain has TRBV7-8 and TRBJ1-6, with 8 bases aligning to TRBD1. The CDR3 has 14 amino acids. CDR1 is SGHVS, CDR2 FQNEAQ, per germline. V gave up 4 bases and J gave up 10 bases; unmatched junction bases: 6. The DNA of the CDR3 is TGTGCCAGCAGCTACGACAGGGGACGCTCACCCCTCCACTTT. Its protein is CASSYDRGRSPLHF.

The chain links TRBV28 to TRBJ2-5; tentative D call: TRBD1 (6 bases). The V end was cut by 8 bases, the J end by 7 bases, with 20 bases between. This CDR3 contains 14 residues. Germline V CDR1 and CDR2: MDHEN, SYDVKM. The CDR3 loop reads CASGWSDRRGTQYF. The CDR3 DNA follows: TGTGCCAGCGGCTGGAGTGACAGGAGAGGGACCCAGTACTTC.

The V call is TRBV6-1, the J call TRBJ2-7; D may be TRBD1 or TRBD2 (6 bases each). Trimming took off 5 bases at V and 1 base at J, with 15 bases between the two ends. Germline V gene sequence: CDR1 MNHNS, CDR2 SASEGT. This CDR3 has 15 amino acids. CDR3 bases: TGTGCCAGCAGTTCAGGGGAGGCGGGGTCCTACGAGCAGTACTTC. Its protein is CASSSGEAGSYEQYF.

This rearrangement joins TRBV7-2 to TRBJ1-2, with D perhaps TRBD1 (5 bases). V gave up 5 bases and J gave up 8 bases, with 9 bases separating them. Germline V CDR1 and CDR2: SGHTA, FQGNSA. The CDR3 is made up of 11 amino acids. CDR3 loop: CASSPGTGYTF. The CDR3 coding sequence is TGTGCCAGCAGCCCCGGGACGGGCTACACCTTC.

There are a few counts of this clone. The chain couples TRBV6-5 to TRBJ1-2; D may be TRBD1 (6 bases). The CDR3 extends over 15 amino acids. V was shortened by 2 bases and J by 4 bases, with 14 bases between the two germline ends. Germline V lookup: CDR1 MNHEY, CDR2 SVGAGI. In DNA, the CDR3 is TGTGCCAGCAGTTACGGAAGGACAGCCTTCTATGGCTACACCTTC. Encoded protein: CASSYGRTAFYGYTF.

The chain couples TRBV29-1 to TRBJ2-1, with 9 bases aligning to TRBD2. Per germline, CDR1 SQVTM and CDR2 ANQGSEA. The CDR3 is 14 residues long. Trimming took 4 bases from V and 7 from J; bases not matched to a gene: 8. CDR3 DNA: TGCAGCGTTGGATATAGCGGGAGACAAAATGAGCAGTTCTTC. Its translation is CSVGYSGRQNEQFF.